This TCR beta chain appears in the sequencing data of a study of blood T cell repertoires in COVID-19. The overall study: Acute and convalescent COVID-19 specimens originated in the United States, Italy and Spain. Sample material is recorded as cDNA or gDNA derived from T cells, B-cell-depleted T cells, or PBMCs.

Original analysis: For nucleated cells, counts were estimated from reference gene primer amplification. Profiled with immunoSEQ multiplex PCR; TCRdb holds only in-frame clones, not every one. The V and J calls and clone size are taken from that table; D and trimming were inferred from the DNA. The sample has about 45,000 clones; approximately 80% are singletons. The sample consisted of peripheral blood. This clonotype originated in a man between 65 and 85 years old with acute or convalescent COVID-19.

The CDR3 DNA reads TGTGCCACCAGCGGACTGACAGGGTCGGGCAATTCACCCCTCCACTTT. Amino acid sequence: CATSGLTGSGNSPLHF. The J gene is TRBJ1-6, the V gene TRBV15; 7 bases agree with TRBD1. The CDR3 sequence is 16 residues long. V gave up 5 bases and J gave up 7 bases; unmatched junction bases: 11. Per the germline V gene, CDR1 is LNHNV and CDR2 is YYDKDF (reference sequence).